Reported below is one T cell receptor (beta chain). Its antigen remains undetermined. No clone much larger than this one lies a single base away; base qualities are absent. TRIzol reagent was used to extract blood RNA from unsorted whole blood, while the DNeasy Blood & Tissue kit provided the germline DNA. Chronic HBV infection was present in the patients, and the patients were treatment-naive at sampling. Approximately 4.1 milliliters of peripheral blood were collected into K2EDTA tubes before surgery. From its cysteine to its phenylalanine, the CDR3 spans 14 amino acids. Here the CDR3 DNA is all that survives: 42 bases in frame from base 1. The data originate from a study of tumor-infiltrating lymphocytes in primary liver carcinoma (dated by TCRdb to 2015 to 2018). As for the study more broadly: Between November 2015 and March 2016, roughly five patients in China with histopathologically diagnosed primary liver carcinoma had their tumors surgically resected. For each liver tumor, the study sampled five regions along with adjacent normal tissue and blood, and applied TCRbeta repertoire sequencing, expression microarrays and whole-exome sequencing. A total of roughly 35 specimens from 5 patients went through TCRbeta repertoire sequencing, namely 25 tumor regions, 5 adjacent noncancerous liver tissues and 5 peripheral blood samples. Of the five patients, three men and two women aged 30 to 69 years, four had hepatocellular carcinoma and one had combined HCC and intrahepatic cholangiocarcinoma. Repertoires from technical replicates were highly reproducible, with mean shared-clone rates roughly 0.86 and correlation coefficients above 0.95. Each sample produced roughly 3.65 to 7.13 million productive TCRbeta reads, and read depth showed no significant difference between tissue types. The five patients had tumors of stage T1-T3 N0M0, with maximum diameters ranging from roughly 4 to 11 cm. General findings and caveats noted by the study authors: Only the TCR beta chain was sequenced, which likely underestimates true repertoire diversity because unpaired alpha chains were not captured. Pairs of tumor regions showed greater repertoire overlap (mean around 35%) than tumor-adjacent pairs (roughly 17%) or tumor-blood pairs (approximately 14%), which is consistent with antigen-driven expansion. Only a few patients were included in the study, and the authors note that the findings should be validated in a larger study. Compared with blood, tumors had a significantly larger share of the repertoire taken up by the top 250 clones (p = 0.039). Comparison of CD4+ and CD8+ T cell repertoires was precluded by the use of bulk unsorted samples.

A constant-region primer and ProtoScript II reverse transcriptase were used to reverse-transcribe TCRbeta-specific cDNA from about 0.55 ug total RNA. Construction of the TCRbeta libraries relied on three nested rounds of multiplex PCR, following a slightly modified ARM-PCR procedure. Multiplex TRBV1-TRBV30 forward primers and a Cbeta reverse primer were used in the first two PCR rounds, each of which was run for 10 to 11 cycles. Sample barcodes and Illumina adapters were added in a final 25-cycle PCR using Deep VentR polymerase. Before sequencing, amplicons of 200-500 bp were purified from gel using a QIAquick gel extraction kit. TCRbeta amplicons were sequenced on an Illumina HiSeq 2500 with 250-bp paired-end reads. The published analysis was carried out like this. Quality trimming of reads was performed with Trimmomatic v0.33, and paired reads were merged with FLASH v1.2.11 so that full CDR3 sequences could be recovered. V, D and J germline segments were assigned to the rearranged TCRbeta sequences by MiGEC v1.2.1b. Clonotype statistics and Shannon-Wiener diversity indices were computed with VDJtools v1.0.0. To reduce sampling bias, subsequent analyses other than the diversity analysis used only the 250 most abundant clonotypes in each sample. The public reads were run again by TCRdb, first through fastp at Q25 and then through MiXCR, and only productive beta chains were kept. Identical CDR3 proteins give one entry, which carries the most common genes and DNA. The V and J calls here are based on TCRdb, not the publication. The sample includes approximately 320,000 distinct CDR3 sequences, with roughly three fifths observed a single time. The ten largest clonotypes hold approximately 15% of the sample.

The chain is assembled from TRBV1 and TRBJ2-1; the table's D gene call, TRBD2, was not cross checked with the DNA. TRBV1 is a pseudogene locus. This TCR came from a woman in her 30s with primary liver carcinoma and hepatitis B virus infection. Sequenced sample: peripheral blood. The DNA sequence is as follows: TGCACCTGCAGCGCGACTAGCGGGAACGATGAGCAGTTCTTC. Its translation reads: CTCSATSGNDEQFF.